This T cell receptor beta chain appears in the sequencing data of a study of T cells in Graves' hyperthyroidism and ophthalmopathy. This clonotype was recorded at least ten times. The antigen is not known. Overall study results and limits: Before onset, ophthalmopathy was predicted by the model a median about six months earlier.

Approximately 9.3 ml of fresh peripheral blood supplied the PBMCs. TCR beta CDR3 regions were amplified from RNA transcripts. Using the HTBI primer set, a first-round RT-PCR was run on the TCR CDR3. TCRdb reprocessed the multiplex PCR reads via MiXCR and lists one record per CDR3 protein. In the table there are approximately 410,000 distinct CDR3 sequences, approximately 14% of which are singletons. Sequenced input: blood. This TCR was sampled from a young woman with Graves' hyperthyroidism.

The CDR3 reads CSAKTSGTYNEQFF. Here the CDR3 DNA reads TGCAGCGCCAAAACTAGCGGTACCTACAATGAGCAGTTCTTC. The rearrangement links TRBV29-1 to TRBJ2-1; TRBD2 agrees at 8 bases. The ends lost 7 bases at V and 2 bases at J; junction bases unmatched: 7. The CDR3 has 14 residues. Germline values: CDR1 SQVTM, CDR2 ANQGSEA.